This T cell receptor (beta chain) was recovered during a study of T-cell memory formation after mild COVID-19. A 5'RACE reaction primed in the constant segment made cDNA libraries of TCR alpha and TCR beta, and these carried sample barcodes and UMIs. One entry per CDR3 protein results from TCRdb running MiXCR on the 5' RACE reads. The sample lists around 390,000 distinct CDR3 sequences, roughly 15% occurring once. In its sample, this clonotype was seen a few times. Antigen: not known. The CDR3 is 14 residues long. The ends were cut back, 2 bases at V and 0 bases at J, with 5 bases in the middle. The germline V gene has CDR1 LNHNV and CDR2 YYDKDF (reference sequence). Study results and limitations: Shrinking CD4+ clones resided mostly in CM and EM, and CD8+ ones in EMRA. Still unconfirmed is whether the second-wave clones peaking on day 37 recognized SARS-CoV-2. Day 15 to 85 contractors were CD4/CD8 balanced; later expanders leaned CD4+.

What was sequenced was PBMCs or a T cell subset sorted from them (not recorded which). This TCR derives from a man in his late teens or twenties who had mild COVID-19 (a few samples of this study predate the infection). Cell type and time point are not known. The chain has TRBV15 and TRBJ2-1; D unclear. The CDR3 DNA sequence: TGTGCCACCAGCAGACAGAACTCCTACAATGAGCAGTTCTTC. Translating gives CATSRQNSYNEQFF. Variable domain in full (rest from reference TRBV15 and TRBJ2-1): DAMVIQNPRYQVTQFGKPVTLSCSQTLNHNVMYWYQQKSSQAPKLLFHYYDKDFNNEADTPDNFQSRRPNTSFCFLDIRSPGLGDTAMYLCATSRQNSYNEQFFGPGTRLTVL.